This TCR beta chain was found in a study of T cell responses to AZD1222 COVID-19 vaccine. The repertoire was sequenced with immunoSEQ multiplex PCR; TCRdb's copy has only in-frame clones and lacks some. The top ten hold under 4% of the sample, which has under 95,000 clones, over 85% seen once. The starting material was peripheral blood, obtained on day 0 of AZD1222 vaccination. The sequence was collected from an adult in good health.

The CDR3 is CAPGRDRGGGELFF. The DNA of the CDR3 is TGTGCCCCCGGTAGGGACCGAGGTGGCGGGGAGCTGTTTTTT. The chain recombines TRBV7-9 with TRBJ2-2; D may correspond to TRBD1 or TRBD2 (5 bases each). The CDR3 extends over 14 amino acids. Looked up from germline, CDR1 is SEHNR and CDR2 is FQNEAQ (reference sequence). Trimming left V 11 bases short and J 7 bases short, with 20 bases between.